This TCR beta chain is from a study of blood T cells in healthy people across ages (dated by TCRdb to 2014 to 2015). Some background on the complete study: Template switching captured roughly one uniquely barcoded TCR beta cDNA molecule per two T cells in model experiments. Age-related changes in TCR beta repertoire diversity were measured in the study by deep sequencing normalized with unique cDNA molecular identifiers. Donors were grouped into four age groups: young (average roughly 15 years), middle-aged (39), aged (around 60) and long-lived (around 82). To avoid experimental bias, donors of different ages were spread randomly across the sequencing lanes. Using the same blood draw, the study looked at two additional independent replicas of 1 million unique cDNA reads for two donors, one aged 18 to 30 and the other aged 80 or older. Results and caveats for the whole study, not just this receptor: Since profiling was done on bulk unsorted PBMCs, naive and antigen-experienced compartments could not be conclusively compared. There was a strong correlation between observed TCR beta diversity and the percentage of naive T cells measured by flow cytometry. Because the CMV infection status of the donors was unknown, age-related changes in expanded clonotypes may potentially have been confounded. Estimates of total diversity based on one million sequenced T cells were regarded as lower bounds and as underestimates. Compared with the aged group, the long-lived group had more naive CD4+ T cells, fewer expanded clones and increased TCR diversity, a pattern suggesting age selection. As age increased, observed TCR beta diversity per million T cells dropped in a roughly linear way, and a significant reduction was already evident by age roughly 40.

The library relied on 5' RACE. The sequencing machine was an Illumina HiSeq 2500. A second PCR of about 7 to 12 cycles was run with a J-beta primer mix and a sample-barcoded 5' primer. Each TCR beta cDNA molecule received a unique molecular identifier from a template-switch 5' adaptor carrying 12 random nucleotides. Each sample yielded at least 2.5 million CDR3-containing paired-end reads. The Mint cDNA synthesis kit, primed by a TRBC-specific oligonucleotide, was used to synthesize first-strand cDNA from all RNA. Following uracil-DNA glycosylase treatment, all cDNA underwent a first 18-cycle PCR with the universal primers M1SS and BC2_uni_R. The authors' pipeline ran thus. For normalization, 1 million high-quality reads were randomly selected from each sample, with every read carrying a distinct molecular identifier. Instead of being binned into consensus sequences, reads that shared molecular identifiers were thrown out. MiTCR, with a Q25 quality threshold and the strictest error-elimination algorithm, was used for CDR3 identification, clonotype clustering and error correction. A nonparametric unseen species model with Euler transformation was used to estimate a lower bound on total TCR beta diversity. Starting from the raw public reads, TCRdb applied fastp trimming at Q25, assembled clones with MiXCR and retained in-frame beta chains. Every entry covers one CDR3 protein and lists the most common genes and DNA from its rows. These V and J calls derive from TCRdb rather than the authors' analysis. For this sample the table gives approximately 820,000 distinct CDR3 sequences, of which under 45% were detected only once. Together, the top ten hold nearly 20% of the sample.

The approximately 39 donors, aged roughly 6 to 95 years, were systemically healthy Caucasian individuals from Russia. About 10 milliliters of peripheral blood were collected from each donor into EDTA-treated Vacutainer tubes. Ficoll-Paque density-gradient centrifugation was used to isolate PBMCs, with at least 6 million per sample. Trizol reagent was used to extract total RNA from the PBMCs, yielding at least 5 micrograms per sample. For every donor, an aliquot of PBMCs went through flow cytometry to measure the percentages of naive CD45RAhigh/CD27high T cells. V and J lose 0 bases and 1 base, and a span of 16 bases separates them. Reading from cysteine to phenylalanine, the CDR3 counts 16 amino acids. Only CDR3 DNA is held: 48 bases, read in frame from base 1. As encoded in the germline V gene (reference sequence), CDR1 is DFQATT while CDR2 is SNEGSKA. For this clonotype: Its antigen remains undetermined. No qualities accompany the bases; no much larger clone lies one base away.

The V and J genes are TRBV20-1 and TRBJ2-7, with TRBD2 as a weak D call on 6 bases. The receptor was derived from a man aged 60-69 years in good health. Sequencing was carried out using blood. The bases read TGCAGTGCTAGAGAACGGGGCGGGGCGTTATCCTACGAGCAGTACTTC. Translated, it reads CSARERGGALSYEQYF.